This T cell receptor beta chain comes out of a study of graft-versus-host responses after intestinal transplantation (TCRdb year 2021). General notes on the study: The transplants that recipients received were multivisceral, liver-intestinal, or isolated intestinal. All recipients received anti-thymocyte globulin induction followed by maintenance tacrolimus and steroids for around three years. Bulk TCR-beta CDR3 sequencing was used to track graft-versus-host and host-versus-graft alloreactive T cell clones in the graft, circulation and bone marrow after intestinal transplantation. To identify alloreactive clones, pre-transplant mixed lymphocyte reaction products were sequenced and compared with unstimulated pre-transplant donor and recipient T cells. The cohort enrolled 24 intestinal transplant recipients including one retransplant, and a few patients lacking pretransplant specimens were excluded. A peak of at least 4% donor T cells among recipient peripheral blood mononuclear cells was the definition used for donor T cell macrochimerism. Rather than going through the commercial service, samples from a few later patients were sequenced in-house on an Illumina MiSeq and processed with MiXCR. Broad study findings and their caveats: Early after transplant, declines in HvG clones were associated with peak levels of circulating GvH clones. The relatively low number and heterogeneity of intestinal transplant patients limited the conclusions. In patients with donor T cell macrochimerism, the allografts had high GvH to HvG T cell clonal ratios. GvH clones turned up in recipient bone marrow, with some appearing earlier in ileal mucosa or blood, a pattern consistent with an intestinal mucosal origin.

Note on this clone: Base-call qualities are not available, and no considerably larger clone is one nucleotide away.

The library was obtained by the immunoSEQ multiplex PCR assay. For most patients, genomic DNA was isolated with the Qiagen DNeasy Blood and Tissue Kit and sent frozen to Adaptive Biotechnologies for TCR sequencing. For most patients, genomic DNA was subjected to high-throughput TCR-beta CDR3 sequencing by Adaptive Biotechnologies. The original methods were these. Adaptive's ImmunoSEQ software was the source of the TCR sequencing data for around 20 patients, while a few other patients were processed with MiXCR and VDJtools. To correct CD4 versus CD8 sorting errors, sequences present in both subsets at a frequency ratio below 5:1 were removed. CDR3 nucleotide sequences shared between donor and recipient were removed because the origin of such sequences could not be assigned. To be classed as alloreactive, a clone needed at least 2-fold expansion over unstimulated cells and a minimum CFSE-low frequency of 0.002% (template counts) or 0.001% (read counts). Clones detected in sequenced pre-transplant spleen, lymph node, or MLR CFSE-low populations of the donor or recipient were defined as mappable. Cumulative frequency of alloreactive clones was calculated as a percentage of all sequences weighted by copy number. Here the immuneACCESS table is served through TCRdb, limited to in-frame sequences with V and J called. Missing clones are a known gap in these copies; in checked studies unresolved V genes cover under half, and the rest lacks a known reason. Clone size and V and J calls were adopted from that table, with D and trimming inferred from the DNA. The sample includes around 13,000 clones, with more than 25% observed a single time. Around 2.5% of the sample lies in the top ten.

CDR1 and CDR2 were assigned from the germline V gene as MGHRA and YSYEKL. Including the terminal cysteine and phenylalanine, the CDR3 comprises 12 residues. Solely the CDR3 DNA is kept, with 36 bases framed from the first base. Trimming at the junction amounts to 1 base on V and 4 bases on J, and the germline ends lie 2 bases apart. The time point label for this specimen denotes: cells obtained before transplantation from donor or recipient. Mixed lymphocyte reactions plated approximately 200,000 CFSE-labeled pre-transplant responders with approximately 200,000 irradiated violet-dye-labeled stimulators and were cultured for six to seven days. After the mixed lymphocyte reaction, proliferating CD3+CD4+CFSE-low and CD3+CD8+CFSE-low responder cells were FACS-sorted on a BD Influx sorter.

The sequence was collected from a human patient who received an intestinal transplant. The sequencing used alloreactive CD8+ T cells from a mixed lymphocyte reaction culture, collected before intestinal transplant. Explained via the paper, the cell subset or site label denotes: CFSE-low proliferating T cells sorted from approximately 6-day pre-transplant mixed lymphocyte reaction (GvH or HvG direction). Recombination joined TRBV4-1 with TRBJ2-1; no D gene is confidently identified. The sequence in DNA is TGCGCCAGCAGCCAAGTTTACAATGAGCAGTTCTTC. This is translated as CASSQVYNEQFF.